This T cell receptor beta chain was found in a study of OX40 agonist ivuxolimab in advanced cancers. Germline V gene lookup returns CDR1 SGDLS and CDR2 YYNGEE. The CDR3 is made up of 15 amino acids. V gave up 0 bases and J gave up 2 bases; unmatched junction bases: 2. Comment on this clone: Its target is not known. Other DNA sequences in the sample encode the same CDR3.

Study observations and caveats: CD4+ T cells averaged fewer expanded clones than CD8+ T cells. Certain nonresponders likewise exhibited a low normalized T-cell clonal expansion. What antigens the expanded peripheral T cells recognized was never established.

Some clones are missing from TCRdb's copy, which holds only in-frame ones; the method was immunoSEQ multiplex PCR. The data show roughly 56,000 clones, roughly 83% seen once. With baseline, cycle 4 day 1, and cycle 7 day 1 as timepoints, blood was sampled. This TCR was recovered from an adult with an advanced solid tumor such as melanoma, head and neck, liver or kidney cancer. The sample here was CD4+ or CD8+ T cells sorted from blood, taken in a trial of the OX40 agonist ivuxolimab. This chain links TRBV9 with TRBJ2-1; TRBD2 matches 7 bases. CDR3 nucleotides: TGTGCCAGCAGCGTAGGTGGGGGGGCCTACAATGAGCAGTTCTTC. Amino acid sequence: CASSVGGGAYNEQFF.